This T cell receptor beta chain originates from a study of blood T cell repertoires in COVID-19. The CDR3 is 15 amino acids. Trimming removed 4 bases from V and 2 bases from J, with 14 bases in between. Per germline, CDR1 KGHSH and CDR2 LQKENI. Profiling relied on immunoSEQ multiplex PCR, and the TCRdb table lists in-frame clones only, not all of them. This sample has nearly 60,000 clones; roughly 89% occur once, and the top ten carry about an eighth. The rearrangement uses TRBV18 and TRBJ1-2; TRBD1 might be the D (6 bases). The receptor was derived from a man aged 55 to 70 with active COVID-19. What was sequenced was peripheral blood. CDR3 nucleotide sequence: TGTGCCAGCTCACTGAAACAGGGAGGGAACTATGGCTACACCTTC. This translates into CASSLKQGGNYGYTF.